The entry below gives a single T cell receptor (beta chain) sequence along with its context. Its antigen specificity is not known. Base qualities are not provided; no much larger clone lies one nucleotide away. The data were obtained in a study of blood T cells in healthy people across ages (dated by TCRdb to 2015 to 2017). With respect to the entire study: Template switching captured roughly one uniquely barcoded TCR beta cDNA molecule per two T cells in model experiments. To avoid experimental bias, donors of different ages were randomly spread across the sequencing lanes. The donors were split into four age groups: young (average around 15 years), middle-aged (around 40), aged (over 55) and long-lived (roughly 77). For two donors (one aged 18 to 30 and one aged 80 or older), the study analyzed two additional independent replicas of 1 million unique cDNA reads from the same blood draw. Age-related changes in TCR beta repertoire diversity were measured in the study by deep sequencing normalized with unique cDNA molecular identifiers. The paper as a whole reports these results and caveats: Because profiling used bulk unsorted PBMCs, naive and antigen-experienced compartments could not be compared conclusively. Because donor CMV infection status was unknown, age-related changes in expanded clonotypes were potentially confounded. There was a strong correlation between observed TCR beta diversity and the percentage of naive T cells measured by flow cytometry. Estimates of total diversity based on one million sequenced T cells were regarded as lower bounds and as underestimates. As age increased, observed TCR beta diversity per million T cells dropped in a roughly linear way, and a significant reduction was already evident by age approximately 40. Compared with the aged group, more naive CD4+ T cells, fewer expanded clones and increased TCR diversity were shown by the long-lived group, suggesting age selection.

CDR1 and CDR2, per the germline V gene (reference sequence), are LGHDT and YNNKEL. V drops 1 base and J drops 4 bases, leaving 7 bases in between. The CDR3 goes from the cysteine to the phenylalanine over 13 residues. Only CDR3 DNA is held: 39 bases, read in frame from base 1. Donors were 39 systemically healthy Caucasian individuals from Russia aged roughly 6 to 100 years. Each donor gave roughly 9 milliliters of peripheral blood, drawn into EDTA-treated Vacutainer tubes. Ficoll-Paque density-gradient centrifugation was used to isolate PBMCs, with at least 7 million per sample. Total RNA, at least 6 micrograms per sample, was extracted from PBMCs with Trizol reagent. For every donor, flow cytometry on a PBMC aliquot measured the percentage of naive CD45RAhigh/CD27high T cells. The library was obtained by 5' RACE. Data came from an Illumina HiSeq 2500. A second PCR of about 6 to 12 cycles was run with a J-beta primer mix and a sample-barcoded 5' primer. A template-switch 5' adaptor carrying 12 random nucleotides introduced a unique molecular identifier onto each TCR beta cDNA molecule. Each sample yielded at least 3 million CDR3-containing paired-end reads. First-strand cDNA was synthesized from all RNA with the Mint cDNA synthesis kit, primed by a TRBC-specific oligonucleotide. Following uracil-DNA glycosylase treatment, a first 18-cycle PCR with universal primers M1SS and BC2_uni_R was performed on all cDNA. On the study's bioinformatics: Normalization of each sample was performed by random selection of 1 million high-quality reads, each carrying a distinct molecular identifier. Reads sharing molecular identifiers were discarded rather than binned into consensus sequences. MiTCR, set to a Q25 quality threshold and the strictest error-elimination algorithm, was used for CDR3 identification, clonotype clustering and error correction. A nonparametric unseen species model with Euler transformation was used to estimate lower-bound total TCR beta diversity. TCRdb's own reprocessing of the public reads used fastp at Q25 and MiXCR and kept productive beta chains. One record per CDR3 amino acid sequence lists the most common genes and DNA. In this record, the V and J calls reflect TCRdb's handling and not the investigators' own analysis. Present in this sample are just under 900,000 distinct CDR3 sequences, 29% of which were seen just once. The ten largest clonotypes hold 15% to 20% of the sample.

Material for sequencing was blood. The clonotype comes from a woman aged 80 or older in good health. The chain is made from TRBV3-1 and TRBJ1-2, with the D gene not clear enough to name. The CDR3 is CASSQGNVYGYTF. The DNA sequence reads TGTGCCAGCAGCCAAGGGAATGTCTATGGCTACACCTTC. With the rest looked up from the reference TRBV3-1 and TRBJ1-2 genes rather than sequenced, the full variable domain is DTAVSQTPKYLVTQMGNDKSIKCEQNLGHDTMYWYKQDSKKFLKIMFSYNNKELIINETVPNRFSPKSPDKAHLNLHINSLELGDSAVYFCASSQGNVYGYTFGSGTRLTVV.